This T cell receptor beta chain was found in a study of a mutant IDH1 vaccine in newly diagnosed glioma. On the study more broadly: Vaccines began 4-6 weeks after radiotherapy alone, or with temozolomide cycles. Treated patients, about 60% male and about 38% female, averaged about 40 years of age. Overall study results and limits: Vaccination induced immune responses in around 93% of patients.

Here immunoSEQ multiplex PCR was the method, and the copy in TCRdb shows in-frame clones only, minus some. The data contain about 52,000 clones, roughly nine tenths of them singletons. Of note for this clone: Its antigen remains unidentified.

The CDR3 length is 12 residues. CDR1 is MDHEN and CDR2 is SYDVKM in the germline V gene. V lost 4 bases, J lost 0 bases, and 4 bases lay in between. Documented time point: week 11, during vaccination. With topical imiquimod, each dose of the vaccine consisted of 300 ug of mutant IDH1 20-mer peptide. Material: PBMCs, obtained from a glioma patient whose treatment included an IDH1 peptide vaccine. This receptor was identified in a man over 45 with glioma. The chain uses TRBV28 and TRBJ2-7, with D unclear. CDR3 nucleotides: TGTGCCAGCAGTTCAGACTCCTACGAGCAGTACTTC. As protein: CASSSDSYEQYF.